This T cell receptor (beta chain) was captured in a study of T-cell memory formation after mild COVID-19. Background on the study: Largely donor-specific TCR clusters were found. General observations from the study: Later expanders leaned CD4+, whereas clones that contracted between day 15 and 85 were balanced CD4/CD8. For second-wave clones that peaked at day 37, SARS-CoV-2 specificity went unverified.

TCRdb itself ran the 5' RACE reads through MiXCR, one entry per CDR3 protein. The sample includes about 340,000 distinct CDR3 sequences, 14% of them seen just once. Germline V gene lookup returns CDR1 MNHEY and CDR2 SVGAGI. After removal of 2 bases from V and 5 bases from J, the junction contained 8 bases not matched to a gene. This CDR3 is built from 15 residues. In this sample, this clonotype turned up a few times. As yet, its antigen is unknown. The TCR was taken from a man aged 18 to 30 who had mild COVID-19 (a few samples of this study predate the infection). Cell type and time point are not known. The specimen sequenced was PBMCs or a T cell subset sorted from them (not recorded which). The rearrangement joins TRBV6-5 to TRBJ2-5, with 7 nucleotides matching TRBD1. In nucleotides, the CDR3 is TGTGCCAGCAGTTACGTTAATGACAGGGCTGAGACCCAGTACTTC. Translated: CASSYVNDRAETQYF.